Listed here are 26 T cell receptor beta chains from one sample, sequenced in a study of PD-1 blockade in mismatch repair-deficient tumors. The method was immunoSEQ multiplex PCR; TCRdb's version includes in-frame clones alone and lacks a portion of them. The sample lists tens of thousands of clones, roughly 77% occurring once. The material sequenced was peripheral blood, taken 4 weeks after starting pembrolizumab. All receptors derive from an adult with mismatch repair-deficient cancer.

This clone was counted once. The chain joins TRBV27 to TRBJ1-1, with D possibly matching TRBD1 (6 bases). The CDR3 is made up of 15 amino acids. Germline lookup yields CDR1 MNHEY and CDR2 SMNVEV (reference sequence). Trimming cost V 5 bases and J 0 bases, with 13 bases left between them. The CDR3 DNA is TGTGCCAGCAGTCTCCGAGGGGGTATGAACACTGAAGCTTTCTTT. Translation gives CASSLRGGMNTEAFF.

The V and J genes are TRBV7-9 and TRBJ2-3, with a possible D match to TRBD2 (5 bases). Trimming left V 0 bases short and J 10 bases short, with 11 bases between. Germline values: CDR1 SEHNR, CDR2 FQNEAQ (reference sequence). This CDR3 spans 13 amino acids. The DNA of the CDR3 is TGTGCCAGCAGCTTAGCGGCGGGCGCGGCGCAGTATTTT. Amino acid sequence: CASSLAAGAAQYF. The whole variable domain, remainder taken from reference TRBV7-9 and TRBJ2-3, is DTGVSQNPRHKITKRGQNVTFRCDPISEHNRLYWYRQTLGQGPEFLTYFQNEAQLEKSRLLSDRFSAERPKGSFSTLEIQRTEQGDSAMYLCASSLAAGAAQYFGPGTRLTVL.

The CDR3 sequence: CASSTGLADNNEQFF. CDR3 in DNA: TGTGCCAGCAGCACCGGACTAGCGGATAACAATGAGCAGTTCTTC. The chain recombines TRBV19 with TRBJ2-1, with TRBD2 identical over 10 bases. Germline loops: CDR1 LNHDA, CDR2 SQIVND (reference sequence). The CDR3 consists of 15 residues. Unmatched junction bases numbered 10, after V lost 9 bases and J lost 5 bases.

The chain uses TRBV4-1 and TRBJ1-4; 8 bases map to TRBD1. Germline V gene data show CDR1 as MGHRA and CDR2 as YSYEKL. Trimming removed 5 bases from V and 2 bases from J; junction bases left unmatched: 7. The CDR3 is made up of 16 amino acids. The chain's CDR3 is CASSSGQDITNEKLFF. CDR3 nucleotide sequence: TGCGCCAGCAGCTCGGGACAGGACATCACTAATGAAAAACTGTTTTTT.

In DNA form, the CDR3 reads TGTGCCAGCAGTTTAAGATGGGGGTCCTACAATGAGCAGTTCTTC. This encodes CASSLRWGSYNEQFF. The J gene is TRBJ2-1, the V gene TRBV27; the D call may be TRBD1 or TRBD2 (5 bases each). V lost 2 bases, J lost 1 base, and 9 bases lay in between. The CDR3 sequence is 15 residues long. Germline lookup yields CDR1 MNHEY and CDR2 SMNVEV (reference sequence).

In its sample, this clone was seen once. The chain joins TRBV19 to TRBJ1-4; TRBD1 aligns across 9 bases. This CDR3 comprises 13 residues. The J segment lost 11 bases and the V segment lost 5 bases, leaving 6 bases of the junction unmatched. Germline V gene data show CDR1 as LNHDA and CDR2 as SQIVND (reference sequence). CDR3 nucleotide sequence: TGTGCCAGTAGTCTCGACAGGGGGGGGAAACTGTTTTTT. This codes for CASSLDRGGKLFF. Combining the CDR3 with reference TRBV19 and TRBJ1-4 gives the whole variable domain DGGITQSPKYLFRKEGQNVTLSCEQNLNHDAMYWYRQDPGQGLRLIYYSQIVNDFQKGDIAEGYSVSREKKESFPLTVTSAQKNPTAFYLCASSLDRGGKLFFGSGTQLSVL.

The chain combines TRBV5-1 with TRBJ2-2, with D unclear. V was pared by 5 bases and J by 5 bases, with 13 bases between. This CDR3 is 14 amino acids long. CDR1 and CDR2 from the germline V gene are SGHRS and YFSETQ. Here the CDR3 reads CASSLVGETGELFF. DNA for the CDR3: TGCGCCAGCAGTCTTGTAGGAGAGACCGGGGAGCTGTTTTTT.

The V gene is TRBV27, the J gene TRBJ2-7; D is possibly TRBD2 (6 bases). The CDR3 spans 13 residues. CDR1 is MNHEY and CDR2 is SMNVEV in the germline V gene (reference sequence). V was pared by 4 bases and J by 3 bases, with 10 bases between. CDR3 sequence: CASSYGTDYEQYF. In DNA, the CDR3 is TGTGCCAGCAGTTATGGGACTGACTACGAGCAGTACTTC.

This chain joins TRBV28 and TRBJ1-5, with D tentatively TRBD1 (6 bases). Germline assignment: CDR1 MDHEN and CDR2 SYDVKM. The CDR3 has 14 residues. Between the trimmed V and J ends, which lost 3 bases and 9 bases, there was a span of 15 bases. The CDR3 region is CASSLDSLGRPQHF. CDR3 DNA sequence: TGTGCCAGCAGTTTGGACAGTTTGGGGCGGCCCCAGCATTTT.

Here the CDR3 DNA reads TGCAGCGCCGTAATCGACGGACAGGGGGCCGCCGGGGAGCTGTTTTTT. Its translation: CSAVIDGQGAAGELFF. The V call is TRBV29-1, the J call TRBJ2-2; TRBD1 matches 11 bases. The V and J ends lost 7 bases and 6 bases, in that order; junction bases with no gene match: 13. The CDR3 is 16 residues long. Germline V gives CDR1 SQVTM, CDR2 ANQGSEA.

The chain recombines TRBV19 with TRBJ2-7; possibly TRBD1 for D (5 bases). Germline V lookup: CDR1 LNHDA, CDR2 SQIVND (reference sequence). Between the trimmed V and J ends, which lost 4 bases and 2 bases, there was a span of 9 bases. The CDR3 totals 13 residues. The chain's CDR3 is CASSTTVTYEQYF. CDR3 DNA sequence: TGTGCCAGTAGTACGACAGTTACCTACGAGCAGTACTTC.

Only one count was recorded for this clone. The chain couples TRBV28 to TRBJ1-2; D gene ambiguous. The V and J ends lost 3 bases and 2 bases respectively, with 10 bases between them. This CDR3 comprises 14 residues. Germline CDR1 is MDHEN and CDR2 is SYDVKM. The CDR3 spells CASSLGMLNYGYTF. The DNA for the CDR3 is TGTGCCAGCAGTTTGGGGATGTTGAACTATGGCTACACCTTC.

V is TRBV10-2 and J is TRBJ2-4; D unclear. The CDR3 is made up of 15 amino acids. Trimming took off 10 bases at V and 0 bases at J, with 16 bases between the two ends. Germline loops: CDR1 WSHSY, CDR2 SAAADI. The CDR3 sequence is CATQLPGKAKNIQYF. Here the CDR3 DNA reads TGCGCCACACAGCTCCCGGGCAAAGCCAAAAACATTCAGTACTTC.

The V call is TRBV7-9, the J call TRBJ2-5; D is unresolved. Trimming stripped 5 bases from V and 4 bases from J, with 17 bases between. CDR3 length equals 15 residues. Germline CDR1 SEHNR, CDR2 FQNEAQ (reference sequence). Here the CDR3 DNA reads TGTGCCAGCAGCCTTACGTACCGGATGGGAGAGACCCAGTACTTC. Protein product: CASSLTYRMGETQYF.

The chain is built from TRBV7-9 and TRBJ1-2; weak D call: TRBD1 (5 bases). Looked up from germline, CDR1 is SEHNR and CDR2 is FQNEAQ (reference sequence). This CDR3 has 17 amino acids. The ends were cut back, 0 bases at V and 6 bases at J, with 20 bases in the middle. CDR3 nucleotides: TGTGCCAGCAGCTTAGCCCCGGGGCAGGTCTTGGTTGATGGCTACACCTTC. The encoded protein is CASSLAPGQVLVDGYTF.

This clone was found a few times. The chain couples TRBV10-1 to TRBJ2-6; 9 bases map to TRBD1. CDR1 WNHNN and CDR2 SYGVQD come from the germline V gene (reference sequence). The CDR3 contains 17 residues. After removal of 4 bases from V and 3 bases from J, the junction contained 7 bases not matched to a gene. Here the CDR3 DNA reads TGCGCCAGCAGTGCAGGACAGGGGTCCTTTGGGGCCAACGTCCTGACTTTC. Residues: CASSAGQGSFGANVLTF.

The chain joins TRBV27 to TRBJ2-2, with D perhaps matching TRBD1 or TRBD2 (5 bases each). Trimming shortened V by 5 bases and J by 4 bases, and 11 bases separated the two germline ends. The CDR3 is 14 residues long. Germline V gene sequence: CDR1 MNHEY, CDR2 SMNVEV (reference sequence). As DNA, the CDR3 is TGTGCCAGCAGTCCGCTGGGGGTCACCGGGGAGCTGTTTTTT. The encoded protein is CASSPLGVTGELFF.

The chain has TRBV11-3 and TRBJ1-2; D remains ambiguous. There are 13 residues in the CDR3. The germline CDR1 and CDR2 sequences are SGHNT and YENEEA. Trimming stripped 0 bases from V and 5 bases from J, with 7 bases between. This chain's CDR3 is CASSLDGRYGYTF. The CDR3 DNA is TGTGCCAGCAGCTTAGACGGACGGTATGGCTACACCTTC. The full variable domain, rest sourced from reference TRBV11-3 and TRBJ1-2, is EAGVVQSPRYKIIEKKQPVAFWCNPISGHNTLYWYLQNLGQGPELLIRYENEEAVDDSQLPKDRFSAERLKGVDSTLKIQPAELGDSAVYLCASSLDGRYGYTFGSGTRLTVV.

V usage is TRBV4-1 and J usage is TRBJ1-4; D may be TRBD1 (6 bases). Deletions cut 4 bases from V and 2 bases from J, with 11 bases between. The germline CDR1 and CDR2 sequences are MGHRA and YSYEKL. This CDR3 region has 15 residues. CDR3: CASSLQGLTNEKLFF. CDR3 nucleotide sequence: TGCGCCAGCAGCCTCCAGGGGCTCACTAATGAAAAACTGTTTTTT.

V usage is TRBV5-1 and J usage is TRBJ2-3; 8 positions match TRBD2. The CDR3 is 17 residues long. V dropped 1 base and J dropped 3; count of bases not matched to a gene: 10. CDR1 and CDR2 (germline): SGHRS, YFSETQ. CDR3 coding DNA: TGCGCCAGCAGCTTGCGCGGGACTAGAGGGGGAACAGATACGCAGTATTTT. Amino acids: CASSLRGTRGGTDTQYF.

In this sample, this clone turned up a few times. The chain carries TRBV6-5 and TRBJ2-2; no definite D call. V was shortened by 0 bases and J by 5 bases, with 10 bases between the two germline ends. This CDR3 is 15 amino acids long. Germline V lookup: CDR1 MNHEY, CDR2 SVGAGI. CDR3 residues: CASSYSAELTGELFF. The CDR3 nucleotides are TGTGCCAGCAGTTACTCGGCGGAACTTACCGGGGAGCTGTTTTTT.

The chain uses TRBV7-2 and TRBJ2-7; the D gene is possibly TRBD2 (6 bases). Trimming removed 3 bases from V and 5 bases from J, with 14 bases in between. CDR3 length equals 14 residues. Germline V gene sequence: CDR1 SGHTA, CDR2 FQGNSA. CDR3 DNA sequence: TGTGCCAGCAGCTTGCGTGGAGGGCCCCACGAGCAGTACTTC. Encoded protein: CASSLRGGPHEQYF.

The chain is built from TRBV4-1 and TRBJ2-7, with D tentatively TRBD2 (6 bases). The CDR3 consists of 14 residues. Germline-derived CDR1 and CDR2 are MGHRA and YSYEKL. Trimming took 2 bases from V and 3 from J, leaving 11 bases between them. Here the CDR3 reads CASSQPGRRYEQYF. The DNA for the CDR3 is TGCGCCAGCAGCCAACCCGGGAGACGCTACGAGCAGTACTTC.

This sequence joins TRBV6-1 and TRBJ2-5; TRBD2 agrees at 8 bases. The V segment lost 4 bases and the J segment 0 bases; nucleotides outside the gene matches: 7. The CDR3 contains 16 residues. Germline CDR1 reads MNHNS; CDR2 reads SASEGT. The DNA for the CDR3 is TGTGCCAGCAGTGTGATGGCGGGAGGAGACCAAGAGACCCAGTACTTC. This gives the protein CASSVMAGGDQETQYF.

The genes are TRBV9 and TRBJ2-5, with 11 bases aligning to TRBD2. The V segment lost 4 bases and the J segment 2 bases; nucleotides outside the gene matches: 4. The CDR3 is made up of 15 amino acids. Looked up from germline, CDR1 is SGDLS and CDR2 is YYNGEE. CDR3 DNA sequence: TGTGCCAGCAGCACAATAGCGGGAGGGCAAGAGACCCAGTACTTC. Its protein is CASSTIAGGQETQYF.

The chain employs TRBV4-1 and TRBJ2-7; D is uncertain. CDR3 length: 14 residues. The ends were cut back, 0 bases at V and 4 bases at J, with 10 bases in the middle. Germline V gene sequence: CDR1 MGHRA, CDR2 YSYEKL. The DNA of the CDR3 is TGCGCCAGCAGCCAAGAGTCGCAGAAGTACGAGCAGTACTTC. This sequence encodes CASSQESQKYEQYF.